The source of this T cell receptor (beta chain) is a study of blood T cells in healthy people across ages. Alongside a J-beta primer mix, a sample-barcoded 5' primer served in a second PCR lasting about 7 to 12 cycles. TCRdb recomputed calls from the 5' RACE reads with MiXCR, one row per CDR3 protein. The profile shows hundreds of thousands of distinct CDR3 sequences, 52% of them singletons. The CDR3 spans 13 residues. Germline lookup yields CDR1 SGHTA and CDR2 FQGNSA. Note on this clonotype: One end of the junction does not line up with germline, which may come from a read error.

Sequenced sample: blood. This clonotype originated in a woman of 80 years or more in good health. This rearrangement joins TRBV7-2 to TRBJ1-5, with D unclear. CDR3 loop: CASSAEPNQPRHF. The CDR3 DNA sequence: TGTGCCAGCAGCGCTGAACCGAATCAGCCCCGGCATTTT.